A selection of T cell receptor beta chains follows, all from one sample in a study of cytomegalovirus exposure and HLA in healthy donors. The data were produced by immunoSEQ multiplex PCR, yet TCRdb's version contains in-frame clones alone and is incomplete. This table holds 180,000 or so clones, about four fifths found once. Input material: PBMCs. All receptors come from a woman aged 25 to 39 in good health and CMV-seronegative. Both conserved end residues are part of each CDR3.

J: TRBJ1-2; V: TRBV9; length: 12; CDR3: CVHYRGYYGYTF
J: TRBJ2-2; V: TRBV4-2; length: 15; CDR3: CASSQEWVRAGELFF
J: TRBJ2-7; V: TRBV7-9; length: 13; CDR3: CASSDGTAYEQYF
J: TRBJ2-1; V: TRBV5-1; length: 16; CDR3: CASSSEPQTGANEQFF
J: TRBJ2-7; V: TRBV5-1; length: 14; CDR3: CASSFAGPGYEQYF
J: TRBJ1-5; V: TRBV5-1; length: 15; CDR3: CASSLGDKTNQPQHF
J: TRBJ2-2; V: TRBV5-1; length: 15; CDR3: CASSSDRGGTGELFF
J: TRBJ2-2; V: TRBV6-5; length: 16; CDR3: CASSYFGGQGVGELFF
J: TRBJ1-3; V: TRBV6-1; length: 15; CDR3: CASSEVVSSGNTIYF
J: TRBJ1-2; V: TRBV6-4; length: 15; CDR3: CASSDSKSGNYGYTF
J: TRBJ1-2; V: TRBV7-2; length: 14; CDR3: CASSRGLGENGYTF
J: TRBJ1-4; V: TRBV30; length: 14; CDR3: CASQKGATNEKLFF
J: TRBJ2-4; V: TRBV5-1; length: 15; CDR3: CASSLGQGGSNIQYF
J: TRBJ2-1; V: TRBV6-5; length: 15; CDR3: CASSYSLGLGNEQFF
J: TRBJ1-2; V: TRBV5-1; length: 15; CDR3: CASSPHTPEGYGYTF
J: TRBJ2-1; V: TRBV19; length: 15; CDR3: CASSLSSSSYNEQFF
J: TRBJ2-5; V: TRBV29-1; length: 14; CDR3: CSVEGLTNQETQYF
J: TRBJ2-3; V: TRBV6-4; length: 15; CDR3: CASSDAGGGTDTQYF
J: TRBJ1-1; V: TRBV9; length: 15; CDR3: CASSVAGGPRTEAFF
J: TRBJ2-1; V: TRBV11-2; length: 16; CDR3: CASSLGGQLTYNEQFF
J: TRBJ2-6; V: TRBV4-2; length: 19; CDR3: CASSQDRRTGASGANVLTF
J: TRBJ1-3; V: TRBV11-1; length: 17; CDR3: CASSLFGGALSGNTIYF
J: TRBJ2-7; V: TRBV7-9; length: 15; CDR3: CASSQVVGPFSEQYF
J: TRBJ1-5; V: TRBV4-1; length: 17; CDR3: CASSHSQGPHTDQPQHF
J: TRBJ2-5; V: TRBV5-6; length: 18; CDR3: CASSLAPRFGRFQETQYF